The 27 T cell receptor beta chains given below trace back to one sample, sequenced in a study of blood T cells in healthy people across ages. Sample-barcoded 5' priming and a J-beta primer mix drove a second PCR of roughly 6 to 12 cycles. Each CDR3 protein is one row after TCRdb ran MiXCR on the 5' RACE reads. The sample gives 550,000 to 600,000 distinct CDR3 sequences, more than 45% of which show up once; around 23% is in the top ten. Sample: blood. The source is a man at least 80 years old in good health.

The chain recombines TRBV7-2 with TRBJ2-4, with TRBD2 identical over 10 bases. The end of the DNA is better explained by TRBJ2-7, so the J call may be wrong. Germline CDR1 reads SGHTA; CDR2 reads FQGNSA. The CDR3 totals 15 residues. The CDR3 loop is CASSSSGGAVYEQYF. DNA of the CDR3: TGTGCCAGCAGCTCGAGCGGGGGGGCAGTCTACGAGCAGTACTTC.

This rearrangement joins TRBV7-2 to TRBJ2-5, with a weak D call TRBD1 (6 bases). From germline, CDR1 is SGHTA and CDR2 FQGNSA. The CDR3 is 12 amino acids. The V and J ends lost 11 bases and 11 bases respectively, with 21 bases between them. CDR3 protein: CAVGDTLSEQYF. CDR3 DNA: TGTGCCGTGGGGGACACCTTATCTGAGCAGTACTTC.

The rearrangement links TRBV2 to TRBJ1-6; D not certain. CDR3 length equals 15 residues. V lost 2 bases, J lost 6 bases, and 11 bases lay in between. The germline CDR1 and CDR2 sequences are SNHLY and FYNNEI. CDR3 sequence (DNA): TGTGCCAGCAGTGAATCGGGTTGGGGTAATTCACCCCTCCACTTT. It codes for CASSESGWGNSPLHF.

This chain joins TRBV3-1 and TRBJ1-2; TRBD1 is a possible D gene (5 bases). The CDR3 has 13 residues. Per the germline V gene, CDR1 is LGHDT and CDR2 is YNNKEL (reference sequence). V was clipped by 0 bases and J by 8 bases, with 10 bases between them. The CDR3 nucleotides are TGTGCCAGCAGCCAAGAGGGGGGAGCGGGCTACACCTTC. Amino acids: CASSQEGGAGYTF.

The chain uses TRBV6-4 and TRBJ2-7, with D tentatively TRBD1 or TRBD2 (5 bases each). The tail of the sequence fits TRBJ2-5 better, so the J call may be wrong. CDR1 is MRHNA, CDR2 SNTAGT, per germline. This CDR3 spans 13 amino acids. CDR3 nucleotide sequence: TGTGCCAGCAGTGTTAGCAGGGAGGAGACCCAGTACTTC. It codes for CASSVSREETQYF.

This clonotype was counted once. A read error may be the cause here, since a much bigger clone is one base away. J is TRBJ2-3 and V is TRBV7-3, with D possibly TRBD1 on 5 matching bases. The CDR3 length is 15 residues. Germline V gene data show CDR1 as SGHTA and CDR2 as FQGTGA. The CDR3: CANSPGSVSYNEQYF. DNA of the CDR3: TGTGCCAACAGCCCAGGGTCGGTGTCCTACAATGAGCAGTATTTT.

The chain recombines TRBV20-1 with TRBJ2-7, with 7 bases matching TRBD1. Germline CDR1 and CDR2: DFQATT and SNEGSKA (reference sequence). The CDR3 runs to 13 residues. The J segment lost 2 bases and the V segment lost 6 bases, leaving 7 bases of the junction unmatched. CDR3 DNA: TGCAGTGCGGACTCCGGGACAGCCTACGAGCAGTACTTC. Amino acid sequence: CSADSGTAYEQYF.

This clonotype was picked up a small number of times. This chain links TRBV2 with TRBJ2-5, with a tentative D call TRBD1 (6 bases). Deletions cut 7 bases from V and 4 bases from J, with 16 bases between. Germline V lookup: CDR1 SNHLY, CDR2 FYNNEI. The CDR3 spans 14 residues. The CDR3 DNA follows: TGTGCCAGCAACCTACAGGGTTCGGGAGAGACCCAGTACTTC. Translation gives CASNLQGSGETQYF.

The chain links TRBV7-2 to TRBJ2-5, with D possibly TRBD1 on 6 matching bases. The germline V gene has CDR1 SGHTA and CDR2 FQGNSA. The CDR3 runs 16 residues. V was clipped by 5 bases and J by 0 bases, with 16 bases between them. CDR3: CASSRPGHIYQETQYF. The DNA for the CDR3 is TGTGCCAGCAGCAGGCCGGGACACATTTACCAAGAGACCCAGTACTTC. The full variable domain, in which reference TRBV7-2 and TRBJ2-5 provide the parts outside the CDR3, is GAGVSQSPSNKVTEKGKDVELRCDPISGHTALYWYRQSLGQGLEFLIYFQGNSAPDKSGLPSDRFSAERTGGSVSTLTIQRTQQEDSAVYLCASSRPGHIYQETQYFGPGTRLLVL.

The chain links TRBV7-9 to TRBJ2-7; no definite D call. The V and J ends lost 7 bases and 0 bases respectively, with 10 bases between them. Germline lookup yields CDR1 SEHNR and CDR2 FQNEAQ (reference sequence). The CDR3 contains 13 residues. CDR3 amino acids: CASMHRSSYEQYF. The CDR3 coding sequence is TGTGCCAGCATGCACCGGAGCTCCTACGAGCAGTACTTC.

This chain joins TRBV7-2 and TRBJ1-6; D may be TRBD1 (6 bases). The CDR3 loop spans 17 amino acids. Germline CDR1 and CDR2: SGHTA and FQGNSA. Trimming shortened V by 4 bases and J by 10 bases, and 23 bases separated the two germline ends. CDR3 sequence reads: CASSSQGIGTSSSPLHF. The DNA of the CDR3 is TGTGCCAGCAGCTCGCAGGGGATTGGGACCTCAAGCTCACCCCTCCACTTT.

This clonotype was detected a few times. The chain links TRBV7-2 to TRBJ2-4; the D gene is possibly TRBD2 (5 bases). The J call may be incorrect, as the DNA end agrees better with TRBJ2-7. This CDR3 has 17 amino acids. CDR1 is SGHTA, CDR2 FQGNSA, per germline. In DNA, the CDR3 is TGTGCCAGCAGCTTAGGTCTGCGGCGGGCGTCTTGGAACGAGCAGTACTTC. As protein: CASSLGLRRASWNEQYF.

This clonotype appeared a single time. The chain recombines TRBV20-1 with TRBJ2-5; 14 bases line up with TRBD2. The J call may be in error: the DNA end matches TRBJ2-7 better. From germline, CDR1 is DFQATT and CDR2 SNEGSKA (reference sequence). The CDR3 is 13 residues long. DNA for the CDR3: TGCAGCGCAACGGGACTAGCGGGGGCCGAGCAGTACTTC. Protein product: CSATGLAGAEQYF.

The chain carries TRBV5-1 and TRBJ2-1; a possible D gene is TRBD2 (6 bases). The J call may be in error: the DNA end matches TRBJ2-7 better. CDR1 is SGHRS, CDR2 YFSETQ, per germline. This CDR3 spans 15 amino acids. CDR3 bases: TGCGCCAGCAGGCGATCGGGAGCGGAGTACAATGAGCAGTACTTC. Its translation: CASRRSGAEYNEQYF.

This clonotype was recorded a few times. A junction boundary mismatches the germline segment, possibly from a read error. The J gene is TRBJ2-3, the V gene TRBV5-1; D may be TRBD2 (6 bases). This CDR3 contains 14 residues. Looked up from germline, CDR1 is SGHRS and CDR2 is YFSETQ. The CDR3 nucleotides are TGCGCCAGCGGCTTCGAACTAGCCACAGATACGCAGTATTTT. Its protein product is CASGFELATDTQYF.

This clonotype was counted between two and nine times. The V and J genes are TRBV7-2 and TRBJ2-1; D is perhaps TRBD2 (7 bases). The CDR3 length is 13 residues. From germline, CDR1 is SGHTA and CDR2 FQGNSA. The germline V and J ends were trimmed by 6 bases and 10 bases, with 16 bases remaining between them. The CDR3 loop reads CASSPTSQGEQFF. DNA for the CDR3: TGTGCCAGCAGTCCGACTAGCCAGGGGGAGCAGTTCTTC.

The chain uses TRBV7-2 and TRBJ2-1, with D maybe TRBD1 (6 bases). Trimming removed 6 bases from V and 4 bases from J, with 13 bases in between. CDR1 is SGHTA and CDR2 is FQGNSA in the germline V gene. This CDR3 spans 14 amino acids. The CDR3 nucleotides are TGTGCCAGCAGGGACAGTCTAGAATACAATGAGCAGTTCTTC. The encoded protein is CASRDSLEYNEQFF.

The chain links TRBV6-1 to TRBJ1-1, with D tentatively TRBD1 (6 bases). Trimming left V 6 bases short and J 2 bases short, with 13 bases between. Per germline, CDR1 MNHNS and CDR2 SASEGT. The CDR3 loop spans 14 amino acids. CDR3 sequence: CASSRGHLNTEAFF. The CDR3 nucleotides read TGTGCCAGCAGCCGGGGACACCTTAACACTGAAGCTTTCTTT.

The chain joins TRBV7-2 to TRBJ2-5, with D possibly being TRBD1 (6 bases). Per the germline V gene, CDR1 is SGHTA and CDR2 is FQGNSA. The CDR3 runs 15 residues. The V and J ends lost 7 bases and 5 bases respectively, with 20 bases between them. The CDR3 coding sequence is TGTGCCAGCATCATGAATGGACAGCCAGCCGAGACCCAGTACTTC. It yields the protein CASIMNGQPAETQYF. The full variable domain, rest sourced from reference TRBV7-2 and TRBJ2-5, is GAGVSQSPSNKVTEKGKDVELRCDPISGHTALYWYRQSLGQGLEFLIYFQGNSAPDKSGLPSDRFSAERTGGSVSTLTIQRTQQEDSAVYLCASIMNGQPAETQYFGPGTRLLVL.

DNA for the CDR3: TGCGCCAGCAGCTCAAAGACAGGGTTTAATGAGCAGTACTTC. It codes for CASSSKTGFNEQYF. The V gene is TRBV5-1, the J gene TRBJ2-7; 7 bases map to TRBD1. The CDR3 is 14 residues long. With 3 bases clipped from V and 7 bases from J, the junction kept 10 bases outside the gene matches. Germline V CDR1 and CDR2: SGHRS, YFSETQ.

Note on this clonotype: One end of the junction is discordant with germline, which a read error may explain. The rearrangement uses TRBV7-2 and TRBJ2-1; TRBD1 aligns across 7 bases. CDR1 and CDR2 from the germline V gene are SGHTA and FQGNSA. The CDR3 length is 15 residues. The CDR3 here is CAGSLGTAINNEQFF. The CDR3 region has the DNA TGTGCCGGCAGCTTGGGGACAGCGATAAACAACGAGCAGTTCTTC.

The genes are TRBV5-6 and TRBJ2-1; D not resolved. Germline V gene data show CDR1 as SGHDT and CDR2 as YYEEEE. Deletions cut 1 base from V and 1 base from J, with 9 bases between. This CDR3 contains 15 residues. The CDR3 DNA sequence: TGTGCCAGCAGCTTGAATGGGCGTTCCTACAATGAGCAGTTCTTC. Encoded protein: CASSLNGRSYNEQFF.

This clonotype was detected only once. One end of the junction does not line up with germline, which may come from a read error. This chain joins TRBV24-1 and TRBJ2-4, with D perhaps given as TRBD1 or TRBD2 (6 bases each). This CDR3 has 13 residues. Germline loops: CDR1 KGHDR, CDR2 SFDVKD. CDR3 amino acids: CATSAAGQETQYF. The CDR3 DNA sequence: TGTGCCACCAGTGCCGCGGGACAAGAGACCCAGTACTTT.

This clonotype has only a few counts. The V gene is TRBV20-1, the J gene TRBJ2-5; possibly TRBD2 for D (5 bases). The germline CDR1 and CDR2 sequences are DFQATT and SNEGSKA (reference sequence). Trimming cost V 8 bases and J 5 bases, with 18 bases left between them. This CDR3 comprises 13 residues. CDR3 in amino acids: CSTARGSVETQYF. In nucleotides, the CDR3 is TGCAGTACCGCTCGCGGTAGCGTGGAGACCCAGTACTTC.

The V gene is TRBV9, the J gene TRBJ2-7, with TRBD2 matching 10 bases. The J segment lost 3 bases and the V segment lost 0 bases, leaving 3 bases of the junction unmatched. This CDR3 is built from 15 residues. Germline CDR1 is SGDLS and CDR2 is YYNGEE. CDR3 DNA: TGTGCCAGCAGCGTAGAAGCGGGAGGGGACTACGAGCAGTACTTC. Its translation: CASSVEAGGDYEQYF.

Regarding this clonotype: A read error may account for a junction end that differs from germline. The rearrangement uses TRBV4-2 and TRBJ1-1; D is perhaps TRBD1 (6 bases). CDR3 length: 13 amino acids. Germline assignment: CDR1 LGHNA and CDR2 YNFKEQ. CDR3: CASSPTGNTEVFF. The CDR3 DNA follows: TGTGCCAGCAGCCCCACAGGGAACACTGAAGTTTTCTTT.

This rearrangement joins TRBV3-1 to TRBJ2-4, with D unresolved. The J call may be incorrect, as the DNA end agrees better with TRBJ2-7. Germline CDR1 reads LGHDT; CDR2 reads YNNKEL (reference sequence). CDR3 length: 13 amino acids. The CDR3 DNA reads as TGTGCCAGCAGCCCAATGTCAGGTTTCGAGCAGTACTTC. It yields the protein CASSPMSGFEQYF.